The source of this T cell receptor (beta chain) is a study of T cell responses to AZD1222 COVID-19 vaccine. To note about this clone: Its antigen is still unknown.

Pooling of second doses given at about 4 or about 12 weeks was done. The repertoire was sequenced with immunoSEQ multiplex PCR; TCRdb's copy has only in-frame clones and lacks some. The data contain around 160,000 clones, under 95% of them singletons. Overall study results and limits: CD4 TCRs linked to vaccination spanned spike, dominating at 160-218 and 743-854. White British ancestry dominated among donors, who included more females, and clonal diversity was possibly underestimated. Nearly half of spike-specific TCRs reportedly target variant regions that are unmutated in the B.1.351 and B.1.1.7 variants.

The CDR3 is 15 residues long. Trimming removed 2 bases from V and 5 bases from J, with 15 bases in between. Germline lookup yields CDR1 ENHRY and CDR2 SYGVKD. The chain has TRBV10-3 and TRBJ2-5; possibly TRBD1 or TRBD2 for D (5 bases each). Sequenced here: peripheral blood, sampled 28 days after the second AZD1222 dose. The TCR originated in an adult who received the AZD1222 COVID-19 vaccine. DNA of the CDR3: TGTGCCATCAGTGAGAGCGGAGGACAAGCGGAGACCCAGTACTTC. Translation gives CAISESGGQAETQYF.